This is a list of T cell receptor beta chains from one sample in a study of identical twins. A single record per CDR3 protein comes from TCRdb applying MiXCR to the 5' RACE reads. This table holds around 340,000 distinct CDR3 sequences, approximately 8.7% found once. Sample: naive T cells sorted from blood. The receptor set was obtained from a woman aged 45-65 years in good health. The CDR3 runs from the conserved cysteine through the conserved F or W. A D gene is named only where the DNA matches it firmly. Only some rows state a clone size, as once, few, many or a class for expanded clones.

D gene: NA; clone size: NA; J gene: TRBJ1-1; V gene: TRBV4-1; CDR3 protein: CASSQGDTRRGGSEAFF; CDR3 DNA: TGCGCCAGCAGCCAAGGTGACACCCGGCGGGGAGGGTCTGAAGCTTTCTTT
D gene: NA; clone size: NA; J gene: TRBJ1-5; V gene: TRBV12-3/TRBV12-4; CDR3 protein: CASSLAFGNQPQHF; CDR3 DNA: TGTGCCAGCAGTTTAGCGTTCGGGAATCAGCCCCAGCATTTT
D gene: NA; clone size: many; J gene: TRBJ1-2; V gene: TRBV4-1; CDR3 protein: CASSQYRTVYTF; CDR3 DNA: TGCGCCAGCAGCCAATACAGGACGGTCTACACCTTC
D gene: NA; clone size: few; J gene: TRBJ2-1; V gene: TRBV5-4; CDR3 protein: CASSLPPNNEQFF; CDR3 DNA: TGTGCCAGCAGCCTCCCCCCAAACAATGAGCAGTTCTTC
D gene: NA; clone size: NA; J gene: TRBJ1-5; V gene: TRBV30; CDR3 protein: CAWSVRGGLNQPQHF; CDR3 DNA: TGTGCCTGGAGTGTACGAGGGGGTCTCAATCAGCCCCAGCATTTT
D gene: NA; clone size: NA; J gene: TRBJ2-7; V gene: TRBV6-1; CDR3 protein: CASSELRPEQYF; CDR3 DNA: TGTGCCAGCAGTGAATTACGGCCCGAGCAGTACTTC
D gene: NA; clone size: NA; J gene: TRBJ1-5; V gene: TRBV12-3/TRBV12-4; CDR3 protein: CASRRDRPNQPQHF; CDR3 DNA: TGTGCCAGCAGGCGCGACAGACCCAATCAGCCCCAGCATTTT
D gene: NA; clone size: few; J gene: TRBJ2-7; V gene: TRBV5-1; CDR3 protein: CASSFTGFSYEQYF; CDR3 DNA: TGCGCCAGCAGCTTTACAGGGTTCTCCTACGAGCAGTACTTC
D gene: TRBD2; clone size: NA; J gene: TRBJ2-1; V gene: TRBV2; CDR3 protein: CASRPLAGGQTYNEQFF; CDR3 DNA: TGTGCCAGCAGACCACTAGCGGGAGGGCAAACTTATAATGAGCAGTTCTTC
D gene: NA; clone size: NA; J gene: TRBJ2-7; V gene: TRBV29-1; CDR3 protein: CSVDFGGKGYEQYF; CDR3 DNA: TGCAGCGTTGATTTCGGCGGGAAGGGCTACGAGCAGTACTTC
D gene: NA; clone size: few; J gene: TRBJ2-1; V gene: TRBV7-9; CDR3 protein: CASSPPGSYNEQFF; CDR3 DNA: TGTGCCAGCAGCCCACCGGGGTCCTACAATGAGCAGTTCTTC
D gene: NA; clone size: many; J gene: TRBJ2-3; V gene: TRBV6-2/TRBV6-3; CDR3 protein: CASSYRQGRRTDTQYF; CDR3 DNA: TGTGCCAGCAGTTACCGCCAGGGCCGTAGGACAGATACGCAGTATTTT
D gene: NA; clone size: NA; J gene: TRBJ2-1; V gene: TRBV12-3/TRBV12-4; CDR3 protein: CASSTKIYNEQFF; CDR3 DNA: TGTGCCAGCAGTACCAAGATCTACAATGAGCAGTTCTTC
D gene: NA; clone size: few; J gene: TRBJ2-5; V gene: TRBV4-1; CDR3 protein: CASSQDVPGATETQYF; CDR3 DNA: TGCGCCAGCAGCCAAGATGTCCCAGGGGCTACTGAGACCCAGTACTTC
D gene: TRBD2; clone size: few; J gene: TRBJ2-3; V gene: TRBV11-2; CDR3 protein: CASSWAGGPTDTQYF; CDR3 DNA: TGTGCCAGCAGCTGGGCGGGAGGGCCGACAGATACGCAGTATTTT
D gene: TRBD2; clone size: NA; J gene: TRBJ2-1; V gene: TRBV20-1; CDR3 protein: CSASPGTSGNDNEQFF; CDR3 DNA: TGCAGTGCTAGTCCCGGGACTAGCGGGAACGACAATGAGCAGTTCTTC
D gene: TRBD2; clone size: once; J gene: TRBJ2-2; V gene: TRBV7-9; CDR3 protein: CASSPTSGGNTGELFF; CDR3 DNA: TGTGCCAGCAGCCCCACTAGCGGGGGGAACACCGGGGAGCTGTTTTTT
D gene: NA; clone size: NA; J gene: TRBJ2-5; V gene: TRBV30; CDR3 protein: CAWSAPGKGRETQYF; CDR3 DNA: TGTGCCTGGAGTGCGCCCGGGAAAGGGAGGGAGACCCAGTACTTC
D gene: TRBD2; clone size: NA; J gene: TRBJ2-3; V gene: TRBV5-1; CDR3 protein: CASGGGFADTQYF; CDR3 DNA: TGCGCCAGCGGCGGGGGGTTTGCAGATACGCAGTATTTT
D gene: NA; clone size: few; J gene: TRBJ2-7; V gene: TRBV5-1; CDR3 protein: CASSLEFPAGDPYEQYF; CDR3 DNA: TGCGCCAGCAGCTTGGAATTCCCAGCGGGCGACCCCTACGAGCAGTACTTC
D gene: TRBD1; clone size: few; J gene: TRBJ1-5; V gene: TRBV4-2; CDR3 protein: CASSQDLLGGGMDYPQHF; CDR3 DNA: TGTGCCAGCAGCCAAGATCTTTTAGGGGGCGGTATGGATTACCCCCAGCATTTT
D gene: NA; clone size: few; J gene: TRBJ1-1; V gene: TRBV20-1; CDR3 protein: CSASVMGRNTEAFF; CDR3 DNA: TGCAGTGCTAGCGTGATGGGTAGGAACACTGAAGCTTTCTTT
D gene: TRBD2; clone size: few; J gene: TRBJ2-1; V gene: TRBV2; CDR3 protein: CASPREGVNYNEQFF; CDR3 DNA: TGTGCCAGCCCTAGGGAGGGAGTAAATTACAATGAGCAGTTCTTC
D gene: NA; clone size: NA; J gene: TRBJ1-2; V gene: TRBV6-5; CDR3 protein: CASSSGETNYGYTF; CDR3 DNA: TGTGCCAGCAGTTCAGGAGAAACTAACTATGGCTACACCTTC
D gene: NA; clone size: many; J gene: TRBJ1-1; V gene: TRBV23-1; CDR3 protein: CASSQSPRAEETEAFF; CDR3 DNA: TGCGCCAGCAGTCAATCGCCCAGGGCGGAAGAGACTGAAGCTTTCTTT
D gene: NA; clone size: few; J gene: TRBJ2-3; V gene: TRBV3-1; CDR3 protein: CASSRAPRQADTQYF; CDR3 DNA: TGTGCCAGCAGCCGTGCCCCCCGGCAGGCAGATACGCAGTATTTT
D gene: NA; clone size: NA; J gene: TRBJ2-2; V gene: TRBV12-3/TRBV12-4; CDR3 protein: CASELAGELFF; CDR3 DNA: TGTGCCAGCGAGCTCGCCGGGGAGCTGTTTTTT
D gene: NA; clone size: few; J gene: TRBJ1-1; V gene: TRBV4-2; CDR3 protein: CASSQVKGGHSNTEAFF; CDR3 DNA: TGTGCCAGCAGCCAAGTAAAAGGTGGACACTCGAACACTGAAGCTTTCTTT
D gene: NA; clone size: many; J gene: TRBJ1-2; V gene: TRBV29-1; CDR3 protein: CSVQRGPTQGSYGYTF; CDR3 DNA: TGCAGCGTACAACGGGGACCAACCCAGGGTAGCTATGGCTACACCTTC
D gene: NA; clone size: many; J gene: TRBJ2-1; V gene: TRBV5-1; CDR3 protein: CASSLIENEQFF; CDR3 DNA: TGCGCCAGCAGCTTGATTGAGAATGAGCAGTTCTTC
D gene: TRBD2; clone size: few; J gene: TRBJ2-5; V gene: TRBV5-1; CDR3 protein: CASSPLVLAGGLETQYF; CDR3 DNA: TGCGCCAGCAGCCCACTGGTGCTAGCGGGAGGGCTAGAGACCCAGTACTTC
D gene: TRBD2; clone size: NA; J gene: TRBJ2-1; V gene: TRBV12-3/TRBV12-4; CDR3 protein: CASSLGGGLEQFF; CDR3 DNA: TGTGCCAGCAGCCTTGGGGGAGGGCTGGAGCAGTTCTTC
D gene: TRBD2; clone size: few; J gene: TRBJ2-3; V gene: TRBV7-9; CDR3 protein: CASSASGRATRFDTQYF; CDR3 DNA: TGTGCCAGCAGCGCTAGCGGGAGGGCCACGAGGTTTGATACGCAGTATTTT
D gene: TRBD1; clone size: many; J gene: TRBJ1-1; V gene: TRBV3-1; CDR3 protein: CASSEGGRGNTEAFF; CDR3 DNA: TGTGCCAGCAGCGAAGGGGGCCGGGGGAACACTGAAGCTTTCTTT
D gene: NA; clone size: NA; J gene: TRBJ2-1; V gene: TRBV28; CDR3 protein: CASSLAGVVDEQFF; CDR3 DNA: TGTGCCAGCAGTTTAGCAGGGGTGGTTGATGAGCAGTTCTTC
D gene: NA; clone size: many; J gene: TRBJ2-1; V gene: TRBV4-1; CDR3 protein: CASSFRGPTYNEQFF; CDR3 DNA: TGCGCCAGCTCTTTCCGGGGCCCTACTTACAATGAGCAGTTCTTC
D gene: NA; clone size: NA; J gene: TRBJ1-1; V gene: TRBV6-5; CDR3 protein: CASWQVPHEAFF; CDR3 DNA: TGTGCCAGTTGGCAGGTACCCCATGAAGCTTTCTTT
D gene: NA; clone size: few; J gene: TRBJ2-1; V gene: TRBV27; CDR3 protein: CASSSRSWALYNEQFF; CDR3 DNA: TGTGCCAGCAGTTCTCGTAGTTGGGCACTTTACAATGAGCAGTTCTTC